This T cell receptor (beta chain) was documented in a study of PD-1 blockade in classical Hodgkin lymphoma. Every single patient, without exception, relapsed after autologous stem cell transplantation, and brentuximab vedotin exposure varied. Clones were read by immunoSEQ multiplex PCR, and TCRdb kept only the in-frame ones, dropping some. Of about 97,000 clones in the sample, approximately 80% were seen once. Comment on this clone: Its antigen is undetermined.

There are 17 residues in the CDR3. Study-wide findings and caveats: The baseline diversity of complete responders showed similarity to that of newly diagnosed patients. The authors have not defined what causes the repertoire differences, possibly disease activity or prior therapy.

The sample here was peripheral blood mononuclear cells (PBMCs), taken at baseline. This chain connects TRBV21-1 to TRBJ1-5; the D call TRBD1 from the table was never checked on the DNA. TRBV21-1 is marked as a pseudogene. This TCR was sampled from a human donor with classical Hodgkin lymphoma. As DNA, the CDR3 is TGTGCCAGCAGCACAGGGGCTACTGGATTCCGCAATCAGCCCCAGCATTTT. Its protein is CASSTGATGFRNQPQHF.